Following are 27 T cell receptor beta chains from one sample sequenced in a study of blood T cell repertoires in COVID-19. The assay was immunoSEQ multiplex PCR, and TCRdb's table has in-frame clones only and misses some. The table shows about 68,000 clones, with around 90% occurring only once. Sequencing was carried out using peripheral blood. The receptors come from a human donor in a cohort sampled during active COVID-19.

This chain links TRBV5-8 with TRBJ1-3, with a tentative D call TRBD1 (6 bases). CDR1 is SGHTS, CDR2 YDEGEE, per germline. The CDR3 runs 16 residues. Trimming stripped 2 bases from V and 3 bases from J, with 15 bases between. The CDR3: CASSFGQRDLGNTIYF. For the CDR3, the DNA is TGTGCCAGCAGCTTCGGACAGCGCGATCTTGGAAACACCATATATTTT.

This clone was found many times. The chain combines TRBV5-1 with TRBJ1-1; D remains unclear. The V gene lost 5 bases and the J gene lost 2 bases, with 4 bases spanning the gap. Germline values: CDR1 SGHRS, CDR2 YFSETQ. The CDR3 loop spans 11 amino acids. The CDR3 DNA reads TGCGCCAGCAGATATAACACTGAAGCTTTCTTT. Translation: CASRYNTEAFF.

V is TRBV6-1 and J is TRBJ2-5, with 9 bases fitting TRBD1. Trimming cost V 4 bases and J 5 bases; bases outside gene matches: 14. Germline V gene sequence: CDR1 MNHNS, CDR2 SASEGT. This CDR3 is built from 17 residues. In DNA form, the CDR3 reads TGTGCCAGCAGTGCGTTCCCTTGGGGACAGGGCGGCGAGACCCAGTACTTC. Amino acid sequence: CASSAFPWGQGGETQYF.

The chain carries TRBV28 and TRBJ1-4; possible D gene TRBD1, 6 bases. V lost 3 bases and J lost 8, with 22 bases in between. The CDR3 extends over 17 amino acids. The germline CDR1 and CDR2 sequences are MDHEN and SYDVKM. The CDR3 is CASSFFWSRGKGEKLFF. CDR3 sequence (DNA): TGTGCCAGCAGTTTCTTTTGGTCAAGGGGGAAAGGGGAAAAACTGTTTTTT.

The chain employs TRBV4-3 and TRBJ2-2; 14 positions agree with TRBD2. The V and J ends lost 1 base and 5 bases, in that order; junction bases with no gene match: 6. The CDR3 length is 18 residues. Germline V gives CDR1 LGHNA, CDR2 YSLEER. In DNA form, the CDR3 reads TGCGCCAGCAGCCAAGCGGGACTAGCGGGGGCCACGACCGGGGAGCTGTTTTTT. Its translation: CASSQAGLAGATTGELFF.

The chain has TRBV6-1 and TRBJ1-6, with 7 bases aligning to TRBD1. Germline loops: CDR1 MNHNS, CDR2 SASEGT. The CDR3 runs to 18 residues. After removal of 3 bases from V and 10 bases from J, the junction contained 18 bases not matched to a gene. The CDR3 region is CASSDLRGPTGKGSPLHF. Written as DNA, the CDR3 is TGTGCCAGCAGTGATCTAAGGGGCCCGACAGGGAAGGGGTCACCCCTCCACTTT.

This clone was detected only once. This chain's CDR3 is CATRDTVTNTEAFF. The CDR3 bases are TGCGCCACCCGGGACACCGTCACTAACACTGAAGCTTTCTTT. V and J are TRBV10-2 and TRBJ1-1; a weak D match, TRBD1 (6 bases). The CDR3 loop spans 14 amino acids. Germline CDR1 and CDR2: WSHSY and SAAADI. V lost 10 bases and J lost 2, with 17 bases in between.

The chain is built from TRBV6-5 and TRBJ1-1; D may be TRBD1 (6 bases). The germline gives CDR1 MNHEY, CDR2 SVGAGI. CDR3 size: 14 residues. Trimming cost V 6 bases and J 0 bases, with 11 bases left between them. CDR3 sequence: CASRVGHLNTEAFF. CDR3 DNA sequence: TGTGCCAGCAGGGTGGGACACTTGAACACTGAAGCTTTCTTT.

The rearrangement joins TRBV7-6 to TRBJ2-5, with D unresolved. The CDR3 sequence is 14 residues long. The V end lost 3 bases, the J end lost 0 bases, and 8 bases lay between the germline ends. Germline V CDR1 and CDR2: SGHVS, FNYEAQ. CDR3 protein: CASSFRSYQETQYF. CDR3 DNA: TGTGCCAGCAGCTTCAGGTCGTACCAAGAGACCCAGTACTTC.

The J gene is TRBJ1-2, the V gene TRBV7-9; 7 nucleotides match TRBD1. Germline values: CDR1 SEHNR, CDR2 FQNEAQ (reference sequence). The CDR3 consists of 14 residues. V lost 5 bases to trimming and J lost 7 bases; unmatched junction nucleotides: 10. The CDR3 nucleotides are TGTGCCAGCAGCGAGGACCAAAGGGGGCCTGGCTACACCTTC. Protein product: CASSEDQRGPGYTF.

The rearrangement uses TRBV27 and TRBJ1-6; 8 positions agree with TRBD1. Trimming at V came to 3 bases and at J to 10 bases, leaving 5 bases not matched to a gene. CDR1 is MNHEY and CDR2 is SMNVEV in the germline V gene (reference sequence). This CDR3 has 14 amino acids. The CDR3 DNA reads as TGTGCCAGCAGTTTGACAGGGGTTAGATCACCCCTCCACTTT. It codes for CASSLTGVRSPLHF.

The count of this clone is one. The chain carries TRBV9 and TRBJ2-7; D possibly corresponds to TRBD2 (6 bases). Germline CDR1 and CDR2: SGDLS and YYNGEE. This CDR3 has 14 amino acids. The V end was cut by 2 bases, the J end by 3 bases, with 12 bases between. The CDR3 here is CASSVGGAYYEQYF. The CDR3 DNA reads as TGTGCCAGCAGCGTTGGCGGGGCCTACTACGAGCAGTACTTC.

The J gene is TRBJ1-2, the V gene TRBV9; D is possibly TRBD1 (5 bases). CDR1 is SGDLS and CDR2 is YYNGEE in the germline V gene. V dropped 6 bases and J dropped 3 bases, with 15 bases sitting between them. The CDR3 runs to 14 residues. In DNA form, the CDR3 reads TGTGCCAGCACACCGGGGGGGTCGGACTATGGCTACACCTTC. Its translation is CASTPGGSDYGYTF. Combining the CDR3 with reference TRBV9 and TRBJ1-2 gives the whole variable domain DSGVTQTPKHLITATGQRVTLRCSPRSGDLSVYWYQQSLDQGLQFLIQYYNGEERAKGNILERFSAQQFPDLHSELNLSSLELGDSALYFCASTPGGSDYGYTFGSGTRLTVV.

The chain recombines TRBV7-9 with TRBJ2-7, with TRBD1 as a possible D gene (6 bases). The germline V gene has CDR1 SEHNR and CDR2 FQNEAQ (reference sequence). Trimming stripped 4 bases from V and 4 bases from J, with 14 bases between. The CDR3 is 14 amino acids. CDR3 sequence: CASSSAETGYEQYF. CDR3 DNA sequence: TGTGCCAGCAGCTCGGCGGAAACAGGGTACGAGCAGTACTTC.

For the CDR3, the DNA is TGTGCCAGCAGCTTAGATTCCGGGTCGAGTGGCTACACCTTC. This codes for CASSLDSGSSGYTF. The chain has TRBV7-9 and TRBJ1-2; no clear D. The CDR3 covers 14 residues. Germline CDR1 reads SEHNR; CDR2 reads FQNEAQ (reference sequence). Trimming took 1 base from V and 7 from J, leaving 13 bases between them.

This chain uses TRBV27 with TRBJ2-5, with TRBD2 identical over 8 bases. V dropped 5 bases and J dropped 5; count of bases not matched to a gene: 10. Looked up from germline, CDR1 is MNHEY and CDR2 is SMNVEV (reference sequence). The CDR3 loop spans 15 amino acids. CDR3 amino acids: CASSTFERGLETQYF. DNA for the CDR3: TGTGCCAGCAGTACCTTCGAGCGGGGGTTGGAGACCCAGTACTTC.

J is TRBJ2-3 and V is TRBV5-1, with TRBD2 identical over 13 bases. Germline CDR1 reads SGHRS; CDR2 reads YFSETQ. The junction had 7 bases not matched to a gene; V was cut back by 1 base and J by 2 bases. CDR3 length equals 18 residues. The CDR3 is CASSLRSGTSGNTDTQYF. The CDR3 DNA follows: TGCGCCAGCAGCTTGAGATCCGGGACTAGCGGGAACACAGATACGCAGTATTTT.

V usage is TRBV28 and J usage is TRBJ2-5; D gene ambiguous. The CDR3 is 11 amino acids. The germline V gene has CDR1 MDHEN and CDR2 SYDVKM. With 4 bases removed from V and 5 bases from J, the gap between germline ends came to 5 bases. The CDR3 protein is CASSYSETQYF. DNA of the CDR3: TGTGCCAGCAGTTACTCGGAGACCCAGTACTTC.

This chain links TRBV18 with TRBJ2-5; D is ambiguous. The CDR3 length is 13 residues. Trimming took 5 bases from V and 1 from J, leaving 8 bases between them. Germline CDR1 is KGHSH and CDR2 is LQKENI. CDR3 sequence: CASSSWAQETQYF. CDR3 DNA: TGTGCCAGCTCATCATGGGCCCAAGAGACCCAGTACTTC.

The chain carries TRBV5-1 and TRBJ2-1; D may be TRBD2 (5 bases). Germline assignment: CDR1 SGHRS and CDR2 YFSETQ. The ends were cut back, 0 bases at V and 8 bases at J, with 12 bases in the middle. The CDR3 totals 14 residues. The CDR3 DNA reads TGCGCCAGCAGCTTGGCCGTAGCGAGGGATGAGCAGTTCTTC. This sequence encodes CASSLAVARDEQFF.

For this clone: A read error may account for a junction end that differs from germline. The gene calls are TRBV7-7 and TRBJ2-5; 8 positions match TRBD2. Looked up from germline, CDR1 is SSHAT and CDR2 is FNYEAQ (reference sequence). This CDR3 has 16 residues. The CDR3 loop reads CASSPVSGGAFETQYF. CDR3 DNA sequence: TGTGCTAGCAGCCCCGTGTCCGGGGGGGCCTTTGAGACCCAGTACTTC. Supplemented by reference TRBV7-7 and TRBJ2-5, the full variable domain reads GAGVSQSPRYKVTKRGQDVTLRCDPISSHATLYWYQQALGQGPEFLTYFNYEAQPDKSGLPSDRFSAERPEGSISTLTIQRTEQRDSAMYRCASSPVSGGAFETQYFGPGTRLLVL.

Here the CDR3 DNA reads TGTGCCAGCAGCCAAGTTGGGAGCGGGGGGGCTAATACGCAGTATTTT. Protein sequence: CASSQVGSGGANTQYF. The chain has TRBV4-2 and TRBJ2-3, with TRBD2 matching 10 bases. Trimming cost V 1 base and J 7 bases; bases outside gene matches: 8. The CDR3 contains 16 residues. Germline assignment: CDR1 LGHNA and CDR2 YNFKEQ.

This clone came up once. The gene calls are TRBV19 and TRBJ2-3; 11 nucleotides match TRBD2. Trimming removed 4 bases from V and 15 bases from J; junction bases left unmatched: 12. This CDR3 comprises 14 residues. Germline loops: CDR1 LNHDA, CDR2 SQIVND (reference sequence). CDR3 sequence (DNA): TGTGCCAGTAGTACACAGGCTAGCGGGGGGCGCGACTATTTT. Amino acid sequence: CASSTQASGGRDYF.

The CDR3 loop is CASSPTLATYEQYF. The CDR3 DNA follows: TGTGCCAGCAGCCCGACACTAGCTACCTACGAGCAGTACTTC. V and J are TRBV4-2 and TRBJ2-7; D is perhaps TRBD2 (6 bases). V lost 4 bases to trimming and J lost 2 bases, with 12 bases between them. The CDR3 is 14 residues long. Germline V CDR1 and CDR2: LGHNA, YNFKEQ.

V is TRBV16 and J is TRBJ2-2; D not resolved. The V gene's germline CDR1 is KGHSY and CDR2 FQNENV. The CDR3 runs 15 residues. V was trimmed by 0 bases and J by 1 base, leaving 6 bases between them. The DNA for the CDR3 is TGTGCCAGCAGCCAATCCTCACAGAACACCGGGGAGCTGTTTTTT. It specifies CASSQSSQNTGELFF.

This clone was recorded once. This chain uses TRBV7-2 with TRBJ2-3; D possibly corresponds to TRBD2 (6 bases). Germline V gives CDR1 SGHTA, CDR2 FQGNSA. Trimming took off 1 base at V and 3 bases at J, with 8 bases between the two ends. The CDR3 has 14 residues. The CDR3 loop reads CASSLVGGTDTQYF. The CDR3, as DNA: TGTGCCAGCAGCTTAGTTGGGGGGACAGATACGCAGTATTTT.

The chain uses TRBV6-6 and TRBJ1-1; TRBD1 agrees at 8 bases. Germline V gives CDR1 MNHNY, CDR2 SVGAGI (reference sequence). The CDR3 is 12 residues long. V lost 4 bases, J lost 7 bases, and 2 bases stayed unmatched. The CDR3 DNA reads as TGTGCCAGCAGTTCCGGGACAGGTGAAGCTTTCTTT. Translated, it gives CASSSGTGEAFF.